This T cell receptor (beta chain) came from a study of blood T cell repertoires in COVID-19. Whole-study context: The origin of the acute and convalescent COVID-19 samples was the United States, Italy and Spain.

Assay used: immunoSEQ multiplex PCR; TCRdb lists only in-frame clones, some missing. Here the sample spans more than 45,000 clones, approximately 86% being singletons. The clonotype was recovered from a woman of 80 years or more with COVID-19, enrolled during active disease. The sequenced sample consisted of peripheral blood.

DNA of the CDR3: TGTGCCTGGAAGGGCGGAGTAGCGGGGGCCCGCACAGATACGCAGTATTTT. Translating it yields CAWKGGVAGARTDTQYF. The chain carries TRBV30 and TRBJ2-3, with TRBD2 identical over 9 bases. The length of the CDR3 is 17 residues. From germline, CDR1 is GTSNPN and CDR2 SVGIG (reference sequence). After removal of 4 bases from V and 1 base from J, the junction contained 12 bases not matched to a gene.